A single TCR beta chain is shown here with its context. Its antigen is unidentified. The entry originates in a study of T cell repertoires in cytomegalovirus infection. Study details: Recently identified HLA-C-restricted CMV epitopes and well-studied HLA-B-restricted CMV epitopes were used by the study. In public TCR beta signatures, there were indications of both CMV infection and matching HLA type. General study results and limits: Carriage of CMV together with the relevant HLA was identifiable through cumulative public TCR beta family frequency. Predominance within the ex vivo response was attributable to HLA-C-restricted CMV-specific TCR beta clonotypes.

The CDR3 runs 18 residues. Germline trimming cut 1 base from V and 3 bases from J; bases unmatched to any gene: 16. Germline V lookup: CDR1 SQVTM, CDR2 ANQGSEA. TCRdb recomputed calls from the reads with MiXCR, one row per CDR3 protein. The sample has about 500,000 distinct CDR3 sequences; 30% to 40% are singletons. The rearrangement uses TRBV29-1 and TRBJ2-5, with 8 bases lining up with TRBD2. Source: cultured PBMCs, taken from culture after CMV antigen stimulation. The TCR was taken from a human donor in good health (CMV status not recorded). Some clones in this sample may be carry-over from other donors' samples. CDR3 loop: CSVEGVKRESLRKETQYF. CDR3 DNA sequence: TGCAGCGTTGAAGGGGTCAAGCGGGAGAGTCTGCGTAAAGAGACCCAGTACTTC.